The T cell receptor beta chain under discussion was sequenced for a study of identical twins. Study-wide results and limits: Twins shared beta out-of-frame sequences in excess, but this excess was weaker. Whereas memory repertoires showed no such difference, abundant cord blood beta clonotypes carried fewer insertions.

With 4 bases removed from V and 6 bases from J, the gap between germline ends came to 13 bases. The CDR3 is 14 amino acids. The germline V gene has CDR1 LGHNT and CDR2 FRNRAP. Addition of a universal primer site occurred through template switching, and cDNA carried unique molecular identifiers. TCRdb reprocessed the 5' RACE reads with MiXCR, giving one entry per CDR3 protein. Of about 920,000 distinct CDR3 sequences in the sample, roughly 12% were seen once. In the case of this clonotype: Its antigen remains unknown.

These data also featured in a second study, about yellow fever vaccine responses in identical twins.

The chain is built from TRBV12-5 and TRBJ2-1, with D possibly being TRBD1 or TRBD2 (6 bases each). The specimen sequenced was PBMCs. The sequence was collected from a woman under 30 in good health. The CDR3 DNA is TGTGCTAGTGGTTGGGGGGCTAGCGTCAATGAGCAGTTCTTC. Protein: CASGWGASVNEQFF.